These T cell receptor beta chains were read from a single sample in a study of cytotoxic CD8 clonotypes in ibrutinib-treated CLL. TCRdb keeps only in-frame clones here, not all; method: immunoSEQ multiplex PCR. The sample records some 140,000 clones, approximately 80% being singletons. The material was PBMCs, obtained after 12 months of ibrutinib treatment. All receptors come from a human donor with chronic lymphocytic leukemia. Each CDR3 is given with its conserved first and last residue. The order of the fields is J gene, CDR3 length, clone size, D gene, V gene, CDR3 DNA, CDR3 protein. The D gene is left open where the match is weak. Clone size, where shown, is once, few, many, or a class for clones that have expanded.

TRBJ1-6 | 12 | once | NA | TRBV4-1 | TGCGCCAGCAGCCTCAGTAATTCACCCCTCCACTTT | CASSLSNSPLHF
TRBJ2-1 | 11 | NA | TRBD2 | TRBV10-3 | TGTGCCATCACCGGGACTAGCTGGCAGTTCTTC | CAITGTSWQFF
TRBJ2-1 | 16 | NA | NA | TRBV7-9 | TGTGCCAGCCGCAGCCAACTCGGGGGTCCCTACAATGAGCAGTTCTTC | CASRSQLGGPYNEQFF
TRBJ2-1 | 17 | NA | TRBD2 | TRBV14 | TGTGCCAGCAGCCAAGGGGCTGGCCTAGCGGGAGTGGGTGAGCAGTTCTTC | CASSQGAGLAGVGEQFF
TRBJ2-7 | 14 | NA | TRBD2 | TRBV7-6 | TGTGCCAGCAGCGATACTAGCGGGAGGGCCGAGCAGTACTTC | CASSDTSGRAEQYF
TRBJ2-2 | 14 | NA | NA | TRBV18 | TGTGCCAGCTCACCAAGAGTGGGTGCCGGGGAGCTGTTTTTT | CASSPRVGAGELFF
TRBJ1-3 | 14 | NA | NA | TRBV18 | TGTGCCAGCTCACCAGGAGTGACTGGAAACACCATATATTTT | CASSPGVTGNTIYF
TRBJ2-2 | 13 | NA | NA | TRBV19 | TGTGCCAGCCTCAGGGTTTACACCGGGGAGCTGTTTTTT | CASLRVYTGELFF
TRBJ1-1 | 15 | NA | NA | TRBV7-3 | TGTGCCAGCAGCCTACAAGGAGGGGGATTCACTGAAGCTTTCTTT | CASSLQGGGFTEAFF
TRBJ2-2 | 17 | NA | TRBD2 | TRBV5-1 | TGCGCCAACAGCCGTGGACTAGCGGGAGGCCGCACCGGGGAGCTGTTTTTT | CANSRGLAGGRTGELFF
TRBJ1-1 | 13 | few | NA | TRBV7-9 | TGTGCCAGCAGCCGTCGGTGGAACACTGAAGCTTTCTTT | CASSRRWNTEAFF
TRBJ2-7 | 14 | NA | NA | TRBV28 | TGTGCCAGCAGTTACAGGCTATCTTCCTACGAGCAGTACTTC | CASSYRLSSYEQYF
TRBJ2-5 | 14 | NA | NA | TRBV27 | TGTGCCAGCAGTTTATCTCGGCTGCGGGAGACCCAGTACTTC | CASSLSRLRETQYF
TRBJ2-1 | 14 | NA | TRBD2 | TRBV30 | TGTGCCTGGAGTGGGACTAGCTTCTACAATGAGCAGTTCTTC | CAWSGTSFYNEQFF
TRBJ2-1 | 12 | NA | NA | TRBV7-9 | TGTGCCAGCAGCTTAGATACCCCCGAGCAGTTCTTC | CASSLDTPEQFF
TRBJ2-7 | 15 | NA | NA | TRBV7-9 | TGTGCCAGCAGCGACGATTGGGACTCCTCCTACGAGCAGTACTTC | CASSDDWDSSYEQYF
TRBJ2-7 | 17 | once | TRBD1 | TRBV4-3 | TGCGCCAGCAGCCAACAATGGCGGGACAGGGCGTCTGGGGAGCAGTACTTC | CASSQQWRDRASGEQYF
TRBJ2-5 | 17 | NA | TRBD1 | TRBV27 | TGTGCCAGCAGTTTAATACGCGGACAGGGCCGCGGGGAGACCCAGTACTTC | CASSLIRGQGRGETQYF
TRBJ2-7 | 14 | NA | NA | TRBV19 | TGTGCCAGTAGTATATCGGGATCCAATTACGAGCAGTACTTC | CASSISGSNYEQYF
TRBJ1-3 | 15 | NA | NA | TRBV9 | TGTGCCAGCAGCGTAGGCGGCAGCTCTGGAAACACCATATATTTT | CASSVGGSSGNTIYF
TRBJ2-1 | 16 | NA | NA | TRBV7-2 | TGTGCCAGCAGCTTAGTTCACGGCGGGCCATACAATGAGCAGTTCTTC | CASSLVHGGPYNEQFF
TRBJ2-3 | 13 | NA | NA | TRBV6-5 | TGTGCCAGCAGGCCGGGAGTGACAGATACGCAGTATTTT | CASRPGVTDTQYF
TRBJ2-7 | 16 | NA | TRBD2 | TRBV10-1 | TGCGCCAGCAGTGAGTCGAGAAGGCTAGCGGGCCACGAGCAGTACTTC | CASSESRRLAGHEQYF
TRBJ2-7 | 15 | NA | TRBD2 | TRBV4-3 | TGCGCCAGCAGCCAAGATTTTAGCGGGTACTACGAGCAGTACTTC | CASSQDFSGYYEQYF
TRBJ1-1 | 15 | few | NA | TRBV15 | TGTGCCACCAGCAGAGATCTGGCAGCCGCTCGTGAAGCTTTCTTT | CATSRDLAAAREAFF
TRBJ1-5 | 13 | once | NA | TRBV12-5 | TGTGCTAGTGGTTTGGATACAGCTCAGCCCCAGCATTTT | CASGLDTAQPQHF
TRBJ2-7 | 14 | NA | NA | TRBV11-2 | TGTGCCAGCAGCCCCACACAGGGACCCTACGAGCAGTACTTC | CASSPTQGPYEQYF
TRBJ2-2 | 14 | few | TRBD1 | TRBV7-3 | TGTGCCAGCGGTTACAGGGGGCGACCCGGGGAGCTGTTTTTT | CASGYRGRPGELFF
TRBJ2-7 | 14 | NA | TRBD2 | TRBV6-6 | TGTGCCAGCAGTTATCGGGACTACCACTACGAGCAGTACTTC | CASSYRDYHYEQYF
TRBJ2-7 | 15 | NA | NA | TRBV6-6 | TGTGCCAGCAGTTACCCGGAGGGCGGTTCCTACGAGCAGTACTTC | CASSYPEGGSYEQYF
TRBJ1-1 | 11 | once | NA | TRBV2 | TGTGCCAGCAGACAGAACACTGAAGCTTTCTTT | CASRQNTEAFF
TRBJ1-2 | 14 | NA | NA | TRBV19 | TGTGCCAGTAGTATAGGCTGGGACACAAATGGCTACACCTTC | CASSIGWDTNGYTF
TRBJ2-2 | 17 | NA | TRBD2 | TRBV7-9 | TGTGCCAGCATAACCGGGACTAGCGGGAGTCACACCGGGGAGCTGTTTTTT | CASITGTSGSHTGELFF
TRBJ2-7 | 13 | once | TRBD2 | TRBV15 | TGTGCCACCAGGGCTAGCGGGACCTACGAGCAGTACTTC | CATRASGTYEQYF
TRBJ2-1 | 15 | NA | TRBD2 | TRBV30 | TGTGCCTGGAGTGTTCTCCTAGCGGGAGGCAATGAGCAGTTCTTC | CAWSVLLAGGNEQFF
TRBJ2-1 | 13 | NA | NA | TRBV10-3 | TGTGCCATCAGGGAAGACAGGCGTGGTGAGCAGTTCTTC | CAIREDRRGEQFF
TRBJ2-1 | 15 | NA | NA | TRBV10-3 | TGTGCCATCAGTGAGGGAGGGGCTAATAGCGATGAGCAGTTCTTC | CAISEGGANSDEQFF
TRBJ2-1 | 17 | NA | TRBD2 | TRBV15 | TGTGCCACCAGCAGAGCTAGCGGGAGGCGGGGTTACAATGAGCAGTTCTTC | CATSRASGRRGYNEQFF
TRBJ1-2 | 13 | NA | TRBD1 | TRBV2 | TGTGCCAGCAGTTTGACAGGGGTCGGTGGCTACACCTTC | CASSLTGVGGYTF
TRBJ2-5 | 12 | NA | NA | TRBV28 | TGTGCCAGCAGCCGATTCATGGAGACCCAGTACTTC | CASSRFMETQYF
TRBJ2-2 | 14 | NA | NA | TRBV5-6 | TGTGCCAGCAGCTTGGTTCCGAACACCGGGGAGCTGTTTTTT | CASSLVPNTGELFF
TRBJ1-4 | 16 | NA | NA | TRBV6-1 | TGTGCCAGCAGTGAATACGGAACGAGGGCTAATGAAAAACTGTTTTTT | CASSEYGTRANEKLFF
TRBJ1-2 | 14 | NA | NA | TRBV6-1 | TGTGCCAGCAGTGAAGCGTGGGACACCCATGGCTACACCTTC | CASSEAWDTHGYTF
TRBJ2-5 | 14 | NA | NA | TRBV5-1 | TGCGCCAGCAGCTTGACGGGGCGTAGAGAGACCCAGTACTTC | CASSLTGRRETQYF
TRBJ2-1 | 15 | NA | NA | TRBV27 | TGTGCCAGCAGTATATCCCTAAAAATCGGCAATGAGCAGTTCTTC | CASSISLKIGNEQFF
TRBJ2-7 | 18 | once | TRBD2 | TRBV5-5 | TGTGCCAGCAGCTTACGCCTAGGACTAGCCGATAGCTCCTACGAGCAGTACTTC | CASSLRLGLADSSYEQYF
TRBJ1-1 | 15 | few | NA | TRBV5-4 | TGTGCCAGCAGCTTGGGGGCCAGGCAGAACACTGAAGCTTTCTTT | CASSLGARQNTEAFF
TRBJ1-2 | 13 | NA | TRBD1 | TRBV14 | TGTGCCAGCAGCTTGGACAGGAGATATGGCTACACCTTC | CASSLDRRYGYTF
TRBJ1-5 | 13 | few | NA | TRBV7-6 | TGTGCCAGCAGGAGGGGAACGGCGGAGCCCCAGCATTTT | CASRRGTAEPQHF
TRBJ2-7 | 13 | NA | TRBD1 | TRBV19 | TGTGCCAGACTCCGGGACAGGGCTCCCGAGCAGTACTTC | CARLRDRAPEQYF
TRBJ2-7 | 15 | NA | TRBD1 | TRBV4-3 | TGCGCCAGCAGCCAGGCGGGACAGGGGAACTACGAGCAGTACTTC | CASSQAGQGNYEQYF
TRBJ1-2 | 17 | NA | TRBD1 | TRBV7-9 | TGTGCCAGCAGCGCCCCGGGACAGGGGAGGGGTAACTATGGCTACACCTTC | CASSAPGQGRGNYGYTF
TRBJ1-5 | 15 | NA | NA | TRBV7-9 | TGTGCCAGCAGCTCAGGATATTATAGCAATCAGCCCCAGCATTTT | CASSSGYYSNQPQHF
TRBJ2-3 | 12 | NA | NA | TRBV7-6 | TGTGCCAGCAGCTTACAGGGAGATACGCAGTATTTT | CASSLQGDTQYF
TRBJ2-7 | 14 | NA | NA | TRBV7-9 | TGTGCCAGCAGCCTCTTTCGGGGGCGGGGCGAGCAGTACTTC | CASSLFRGRGEQYF